The 15 T cell receptor beta chains listed next were all sequenced from one sample in a study of shared clonotypes between healthy human individuals. The assay was immunoSEQ multiplex PCR, and TCRdb's table has in-frame clones only and misses some. The sample carries about 490,000 clones, about three quarters recorded once. Material: PBMCs. These receptors originate from a middle-aged woman in good health. Some clones in this sample may be carry-over from other donors' samples.

The chain has TRBV4-2 and TRBJ1-3; 7 nucleotides line up with TRBD1. This CDR3 contains 17 residues. V dropped 0 bases and J dropped 2; count of bases not matched to a gene: 7. CDR1 and CDR2 from the germline V gene are LGHNA and YNFKEQ. The CDR3: CASSQDSNRGPGNTIYF. As DNA, the CDR3 is TGTGCCAGCAGCCAAGATAGTAACAGGGGCCCTGGAAACACCATATATTTT.

This chain links TRBV11-1 with TRBJ2-1, with TRBD1 identical over 7 bases. This CDR3 contains 15 residues. The V gene's germline CDR1 is SGHAT and CDR2 FQDESV (reference sequence). V was pared by 5 bases and J by 9 bases, with 13 bases of the junction left unmatched. The CDR3 protein is CASSIDREGASEQFF. The CDR3 DNA reads as TGTGCCAGCAGCATTGACAGGGAAGGGGCTTCTGAGCAGTTCTTC. The full variable domain, its missing parts supplied by reference TRBV11-1 and TRBJ2-1, is EAEVAQSPRYKITEKSQAVAFWCDPISGHATLYWYRQILGQGPELLVQFQDESVVDDSQLPKDRFSAERLKGVDSTLKIQPAELGDSAMYLCASSIDREGASEQFFGPGTRLTVL.

The chain combines TRBV19 with TRBJ2-7, with 7 nucleotides matching TRBD2. Germline V lookup: CDR1 LNHDA, CDR2 SQIVND (reference sequence). The V gene end was trimmed by 5 bases and the J gene end by 2 bases; junction bases not matched to a gene: 9. The CDR3 has 15 amino acids. CDR3 in amino acids: CASSSGLETTYEQYF. The CDR3 DNA sequence: TGTGCCAGTAGTTCCGGACTAGAGACTACCTACGAGCAGTACTTC.

The rearrangement uses TRBV6-4 and TRBJ1-1; maybe TRBD1 (5 bases). Germline values: CDR1 MRHNA, CDR2 SNTAGT. The CDR3 length is 15 residues. The ends were cut back, 11 bases at V and 4 bases at J, with 23 bases in the middle. CDR3 nucleotide sequence: TGTGCCGGACCGGGGGAATTGCAGGGCGGCACTGAAGCTTTCTTT. It codes for CAGPGELQGGTEAFF.

The chain couples TRBV6-6 to TRBJ1-6, with a possible D match to TRBD1 (6 bases). The CDR3 loop spans 16 amino acids. The germline V gene has CDR1 MNHNY and CDR2 SVGAGI (reference sequence). With 6 bases removed from V and 0 bases from J, the gap between germline ends came to 12 bases. CDR3 region: CASRGAWSSYNSPLHF. The CDR3 DNA sequence: TGTGCCAGCAGGGGGGCCTGGAGCTCCTATAATTCACCCCTCCACTTT.

As to this clone: This may come from a read error, since a much larger clone is one base off. The sample has other DNA sequences that encode this CDR3 too. This sequence joins TRBV4-2 and TRBJ2-6, with 12 bases lining up with TRBD1. This CDR3 is built from 18 residues. Germline lookup yields CDR1 LGHNA and CDR2 YNFKEQ. For the CDR3, the DNA is TGTGCCAGCAGCCAAGCGGGACAGGGGGCGGCAGGGGCCAACGTCCTGACCTTC. Residues: CASSQAGQGAAGANVLTF.

The chain links TRBV19 to TRBJ2-1; TRBD1 matches 9 bases. V dropped 5 bases and J dropped 5; count of bases not matched to a gene: 13. The germline gives CDR1 LNHDA, CDR2 SQIVND (reference sequence). The CDR3 has 17 amino acids. CDR3 amino acids: CASSSDSRQGDNNEQFF. CDR3 nucleotides: TGTGCCAGTAGTTCGGATTCTCGACAGGGGGATAACAATGAGCAGTTCTTC.

The sample holds a few counts of this clone. In DNA, the CDR3 is TGTGCCAGCAGCCTAGTTTACGAAGAACTGTTTTTT. Translating it yields CASSLVYEELFF. This chain joins TRBV7-2 and TRBJ1-4; D ambiguous. Looked up from germline, CDR1 is SGHTA and CDR2 is FQGNSA. The germline V and J ends were trimmed by 5 bases and 12 bases, with 13 bases remaining between them. The CDR3 contains 12 residues.

The CDR3 spells CASRQGVGGETQYF. CDR3 coding DNA: TGTGCCAGCAGACAGGGGGTAGGTGGAGAGACCCAGTACTTC. V and J are TRBV7-8 and TRBJ2-5; TRBD1 matches 8 bases. This CDR3 region has 14 residues. The V segment lost 6 bases and the J segment 4 bases; nucleotides outside the gene matches: 7. Germline V gene data show CDR1 as SGHVS and CDR2 as FQNEAQ.

The gene calls are TRBV7-2 and TRBJ2-7, with D uncertain. The germline gives CDR1 SGHTA, CDR2 FQGNSA. Trimming stripped 5 bases from V and 9 bases from J, with 17 bases between. CDR3 length equals 13 residues. This CDR3 is CASSGLGSFGQYF. CDR3 bases: TGTGCCAGCAGCGGCCTGGGTTCATTTGGGCAGTACTTC.

The rearrangement joins TRBV9 to TRBJ2-3, with D uncertain. CDR1 is SGDLS, CDR2 YYNGEE, per germline. Trimming cost V 0 bases and J 5 bases, with 10 bases left between them. CDR3 length: 14 residues. Written as DNA, the CDR3 is TGTGCCAGCAGCGTAGGCTACCTAGTAGATACGCAGTATTTT. It is translated as CASSVGYLVDTQYF.

The gene calls are TRBV6-1 and TRBJ2-7; D tentatively fits TRBD1 or TRBD2 (5 bases each). Germline CDR1 is MNHNS and CDR2 is SASEGT. V was trimmed by 7 bases and J by 2 bases, leaving 18 bases between them. This CDR3 is built from 15 residues. Here the CDR3 reads CASTLTGTAAYEQYF. CDR3 nucleotide sequence: TGTGCCAGCACCCTTACCGGGACCGCTGCCTACGAGCAGTACTTC.

This chain connects TRBV28 to TRBJ2-7; TRBD1 agrees at 7 bases. The CDR3 covers 18 residues. The junction had 18 bases not matched to a gene; V was cut back by 6 bases and J by 1 base. The germline CDR1 and CDR2 sequences are MDHEN and SYDVKM. The CDR3 loop reads CASSGLLKHPGQSYEQYF. The CDR3 region has the DNA TGTGCCAGCAGCGGTCTTTTAAAACATCCGGGACAGTCCTACGAGCAGTACTTC.

Only a few counts were recorded for this clone. The V gene is TRBV7-3, the J gene TRBJ1-6; D remains unclear. Germline V gives CDR1 SGHTA, CDR2 FQGTGA. This CDR3 spans 14 amino acids. Trimming stripped 0 bases from V and 7 bases from J, with 7 bases between. CDR3 in amino acids: CASSLTPGNSPLHF. The CDR3 DNA reads TGTGCCAGCAGCTTAACACCAGGCAATTCACCCCTCCACTTT.

The rearrangement links TRBV1 to TRBJ1-5; whether TRBD1, the table's D call, matches the DNA was not checked. TRBV1 is reported as a pseudogene. The CDR3 runs 16 residues. CDR3 region: CTSSPGQGGSNQPQHF. In DNA, the CDR3 is TGCACCAGCAGCCCCGGACAGGGGGGTAGCAATCAGCCCCAGCATTTT.